This TCR beta chain emerged from a study of OX40 agonist ivuxolimab in advanced cancers. On the study more broadly: The patients' treatment was ivuxolimab, an agonistic anti-OX40 (CD134) antibody. Regarding the study as a whole: More expanded clones were seen, on average, in CD8+ T cells than in CD4+. Normalized T-cell clonal expansion was also low in a subset of nonresponders.

Only in-frame clones appear in the TCRdb table, and some are missing; sequencing was by immunoSEQ multiplex PCR. Among 20,000 to 25,000 clones, approximately 81% were seen once, and the ten largest hold roughly 14%. CDR3 size: 17 residues. Germline V gene lookup returns CDR1 LNHDA and CDR2 SQIVND (reference sequence). V lost 3 bases and J lost 1, with 18 bases in between. In the case of this clone: Antigen: not known.

This sequence joins TRBV19 and TRBJ1-1; TRBD1 is a possible D gene (5 bases). The specimen comprised CD4+ or CD8+ T cells sorted from blood, sampled in a trial of the OX40 agonist ivuxolimab. The TCR originated in an adult with an advanced solid tumor such as melanoma, head and neck, liver or kidney cancer. The CDR3 protein is CASSIGAPRTTNTEAFF. In DNA form, the CDR3 reads TGTGCCAGTAGTATTGGGGCCCCACGGACAACGAACACTGAAGCTTTCTTT.